This TCR beta chain originates from a study of T cells in Graves' hyperthyroidism and ophthalmopathy. On this clonotype: The antigen remains undetermined.

Amplification of TCR beta CDR3 regions was performed using RNA transcripts as template. TCR CDR3 underwent first-round RT-PCR with the HTBI primer set. TCRdb recomputed calls from the multiplex PCR reads with MiXCR, one row per CDR3 protein. Here the sample spans over 350,000 distinct CDR3 sequences, approximately 18% being singletons. Findings and caveats of the study: Expanded thyroid clonotypes (above 0.001) were mostly also found in blood. A model built on 13 V-J features separated ophthalmopathy from stable hyperthyroidism.

CDR3 size: 16 residues. CDR1 and CDR2 (germline): SGDLS, YYNGEE. V lost 4 bases and J lost 5; bases outside the gene matches: 11. Ophthalmopathy patients had moderate-to-severe active disease, CAS ≥3, NOSPECS ≥4, and disease duration under 3 months. The authors took PBMCs from roughly 9.3 ml fresh peripheral blood. The sequenced sample consisted of blood. The chain uses TRBV9 and TRBJ2-1; TRBD2 matches 8 bases. The sequence was obtained from a man between 18 and 35 years old with Graves' ophthalmopathy. The DNA of the CDR3 is TGTGCCAGCAGCCCTTTGGCGGGGGGCGGTCACAATGAGCAGTTCTTC. It encodes CASSPLAGGGHNEQFF.